This TCR beta chain stems from a study of T cells after yellow fever vaccination. Study observations and caveats: Most primary-vaccination clones recurred post-booster (around 95% CD4, 85% to 90% CD8). Abundant contaminating clonotypes from the bulk population could appear in FACS-sorted repertoires.

CDR1 LGHDT and CDR2 YNNKEL come from the germline V gene (reference sequence). The CDR3 loop spans 13 amino acids. The V gene lost 4 bases and the J gene lost 5 bases, with 10 bases spanning the gap. This clonotype was counted only a few times. The antigen remains undetermined. TCRdb reprocessed the 5' RACE reads via MiXCR and lists one record per CDR3 protein. The sample lists about 170,000 distinct CDR3 sequences, approximately 9.9% occurring once. The origin of this receptor is a man younger than 30 who received the YFV17D yellow fever vaccine. The source material was CD8+ T cells sorted from PBMCs, sampled 15 days after the yellow fever booster vaccination. This sequence joins TRBV3-1 and TRBJ2-3; the D is unclear. CDR3 in amino acids: CASSPLEVDTQYF. DNA for the CDR3: TGTGCCAGCAGCCCCCTTGAGGTAGATACGCAGTATTTT.